This TCR beta chain is drawn from a study of T cells in Graves' hyperthyroidism and ophthalmopathy. On the study more broadly: Prior to any treatment, at the point of initial diagnosis, peripheral blood was collected.

This CDR3 is 13 amino acids long. Germline assignment: CDR1 DFQATT and CDR2 SNEGSKA (reference sequence). The trim removed 7 bases at V and 1 base at J, leaving 5 bases unmatched. TCR beta CDR3 regions were amplified from RNA transcripts. TCR CDR3 regions were first amplified by RT-PCR with HTBI primers. Each CDR3 protein gets one entry after TCRdb re-called the multiplex PCR reads with MiXCR. This table has about 600,000 distinct CDR3 sequences, 13% to 15% appearing once. PBMCs came from around 9.7 ml fresh peripheral blood. The chain joins TRBV20-1 to TRBJ2-3, with TRBD2 matching 7 bases. The sequence derives from a woman aged 50 to 65 with Graves' ophthalmopathy. The sequencing sample was made of blood. CDR3 protein: CSGTRAGTDTQYF. CDR3 coding DNA: TGCAGTGGGACTAGGGCGGGCACAGATACGCAGTATTTT.